This T cell receptor (beta chain) was retrieved from a study of shared clonotypes between healthy human individuals. As for the study in general: The study drew on a couple of women and three men aged 18 to 49 as donors.

CDR1 is SNHLY, CDR2 FYNNEI, per germline. There are 12 residues in the CDR3. The trim removed 4 bases at V and 15 bases at J, leaving 9 bases unmatched. A remark on this clone: Antigen: not known.

The table came from immunoSEQ multiplex PCR; TCRdb's copy has only in-frame clones and leaves some out. This table holds 2 million to 3 million clones, approximately 93% found once. From CD4+ cells came CD45RA+ naive and CD45RA-negative memory subsets. Study-wide points: The sharing of around 5% of naive CD4 clonotypes was seen across several donors.

The J gene is TRBJ2-1, the V gene TRBV2; 7 nucleotides agree with TRBD1. Sequencing input: naive CD4+ T cells from PBMCs. The subset denotes: CD45RA+ positively selected. The receptor was derived from a man between 18 and 29 years old in good health. Some clones in this sample may be carry-over from other donors' samples. This chain's CDR3 is CASSVPGTAPFF. The CDR3 nucleotides read TGTGCCAGCAGTGTCCCCGGGACAGCCCCGTTCTTC.